Listed below are T cell receptor beta chains from one sample, sequenced in a study of radiotherapy plus CTLA-4 blockade in lung cancer. The repertoire was sequenced with immunoSEQ multiplex PCR; TCRdb's copy has only in-frame clones and lacks some. The table records tens of thousands of clones, about three quarters of them present only once. Sequencing used peripheral blood, obtained from a patient treated with radiotherapy plus ipilimumab. These receptors came from a human donor with non-small cell lung cancer whose response to radiotherapy plus ipilimumab could not be evaluated. Each CDR3 is given with its conserved first and last residue. Fields, in order: V gene, D gene, J gene, CDR3 protein. D genes are given only for firm matches.

v_call: TRBV28
d_call: TRBD1
j_call: TRBJ2-6
cdr3_aa: CASSAHPPGQGVSGANVLTF

v_call: TRBV18
d_call: NA
j_call: TRBJ2-3
cdr3_aa: CASFGLPSSTDTQYF

v_call: TRBV4-2
d_call: NA
j_call: TRBJ2-5
cdr3_aa: CASSQGVSTKETQYF

v_call: TRBV2
d_call: TRBD1
j_call: TRBJ1-2
cdr3_aa: CADRDGGYTF

v_call: TRBV7-3
d_call: NA
j_call: TRBJ2-3
cdr3_aa: CASSNGLYTDTQYF

v_call: TRBV9
d_call: TRBD1
j_call: TRBJ1-2
cdr3_aa: CASSVGQGAYGYTF

v_call: TRBV27
d_call: NA
j_call: TRBJ2-5
cdr3_aa: CASSPGGWTQYF

v_call: TRBV7-9
d_call: NA
j_call: TRBJ2-1
cdr3_aa: CASRKIPPKYGSSYNEQFF

v_call: TRBV5-1
d_call: NA
j_call: TRBJ2-3
cdr3_aa: CASSLTPFRGATDTQYF

v_call: TRBV7-2
d_call: TRBD1
j_call: TRBJ1-2
cdr3_aa: CASSPGGSNHRAYGYTF

v_call: TRBV27
d_call: NA
j_call: TRBJ1-1
cdr3_aa: CASRQLSGTEAFF

v_call: TRBV15
d_call: NA
j_call: TRBJ2-5
cdr3_aa: CATSSRPGIETQYF

v_call: TRBV19
d_call: TRBD2
j_call: TRBJ2-7
cdr3_aa: CASSMRTSGSYEQYF

v_call: TRBV2
d_call: NA
j_call: TRBJ2-7
cdr3_aa: CASSLGGDGSSYEQYF

v_call: TRBV28
d_call: NA
j_call: TRBJ2-7
cdr3_aa: CASKPGTYYEQYF

v_call: TRBV27
d_call: NA
j_call: TRBJ2-1
cdr3_aa: CASSFLLRRTYNEQFF

v_call: TRBV27
d_call: NA
j_call: TRBJ1-1
cdr3_aa: CASRTQGRNTEAFF